The clone carrying this TCR beta chain was counted many times. The data originate from a study of shared clonotypes between healthy human individuals. The donors, healthy adults who were HIV-negative, had experienced no recent acute infections or vaccinations. Sorted subsets were amplified in replicate PCRs using around 200 ng DNA, tens of thousands of T cell genomes. Methods used by the authors: Without quality scores, immunoSEQ junctional reads could not be filtered like full-length reads. Repertoires were generated with immunoSEQ multiplex PCR, while TCRdb's copy carries only in-frame clones and drops some. V and J calls plus clone size are reproduced from that table; the DNA served to infer D and trimming. The top ten hold around 1.7% of the sample, which has 550,000 to 700,000 clones, 73% seen once. Sequencing input: memory CD4+ T cells sorted from blood. Subset indicated: CD45RA-negative fraction. This TCR was sampled from a woman aged 25 to 39 in good health.

The CDR3 here is CASTPFSGANVLTF. The CDR3 DNA follows: TGTGCCAGCACCCCTTTCTCTGGGGCCAACGTCCTGACTTTC. The V call is TRBV6-1, the J call TRBJ2-6; D is unclear. From germline, CDR1 is MNHNS and CDR2 SASEGT. V was trimmed by 7 bases and J by 0 bases, leaving 7 bases between them. The CDR3 runs 14 residues.